A selection of T cell receptor beta chains follows, all from one sample in a study of cytomegalovirus exposure and HLA in healthy donors. Clones were read by immunoSEQ multiplex PCR, and TCRdb kept only the in-frame ones, dropping some. Of 120,000 or so clones listed, roughly 86% are singletons. The sequencing input was PBMCs. These receptors all stem from a man aged 18 to 29 in good health and CMV-seronegative. Each CDR3 is given with its conserved first and last residue. The D gene is left open where the match is weak. Size tells how often a clone was seen (once, few, many) or the class of an expanded clone, and some rows leave it out.

v_gene	j_gene	abundance	d_gene	CDR3nt	CDR3aa
TRBV9	TRBJ1-6	once	TRBD1	TGTGCCAGCAGCCCCCGGACAGGGGCTGGGTCACCCCTCCACTTT	CASSPRTGAGSPLHF
TRBV27	TRBJ1-6	-	-	TGTGCCAGCAGCGCCGTCATAGGGAGCTCCTATAATTCACCCCTCCACTTT	CASSAVIGSSYNSPLHF
TRBV6-1	TRBJ2-7	-	TRBD1	TGTGCCAGCAAGCCAGGGGGCCAATACGAGCAGTACTTC	CASKPGGQYEQYF
TRBV18	TRBJ2-5	-	-	TGTGCCAGCTCACCTCCGGACCAAGAGACCCAGTACTTC	CASSPPDQETQYF
TRBV12-5	TRBJ2-7	-	TRBD1	TGTGCTAGTGGTTTGGTACTTGGGACAGGGCTTTCCTACGAGCAGTACTTC	CASGLVLGTGLSYEQYF
TRBV6-5	TRBJ1-2	few	-	TGTGCCAGCAGCTCGGACAAGATTTATGGCTACACCTTC	CASSSDKIYGYTF
TRBV5-1	TRBJ2-3	once	TRBD2	TGCGCCAGCAGCCCGGATGGACTAGTGGGGAATACGCAGTATTTT	CASSPDGLVGNTQYF
TRBV13	TRBJ2-1	-	-	TGTGCCAGCAGCGGCGTGGGGGGGCTTATATTTGGTGAGCAGTTCTTC	CASSGVGGLIFGEQFF
TRBV7-7	TRBJ2-3	-	TRBD1	TGTGCCAGCAGCTTAGGGGACAGGGGTTCAGATACGCAGTATTTT	CASSLGDRGSDTQYF
TRBV7-2	TRBJ1-1	-	-	TGTGCCAGCAGCTTACATAGTGAAGCTTTCTTT	CASSLHSEAFF
TRBV7-6	TRBJ2-2	-	-	TGTGCCAGCAGCCAAGATTTTGGGGGCCGGGAGCTGTTTTTT	CASSQDFGGRELFF
TRBV2	TRBJ1-2	-	-	TGTGCCAGCAGTGAAGCGTCAGGGTTTGGTGGCTACACCTTC	CASSEASGFGGYTF
TRBV12-5	TRBJ1-6	few	-	TGTGCTAGTGGTGAGACAGGCAATAATTCACCCCTCCACTTT	CASGETGNNSPLHF
TRBV25-1	TRBJ2-1	-	TRBD1	TGTGCCAGCAAACAAGCTGGGACAGGGACCGATGAGCAGTTCTTC	CASKQAGTGTDEQFF
TRBV6-1	TRBJ1-4	-	-	TGTGCCAGCAGTGACCGGCTCAGGGAAAAACTGTTTTTT	CASSDRLREKLFF
TRBV19	TRBJ1-5	few	TRBD1	TGTGCCAGTAGTATAGTAGCAGGGGGAAATCAGCCCCAGCATTTT	CASSIVAGGNQPQHF
TRBV7-2	TRBJ1-2	once	-	TGTGCCAGCATCGAGGACAGCTATGGCTACACCTTC	CASIEDSYGYTF
TRBV7-9	TRBJ2-2	-	TRBD2	TGTGCCAGCAGGAGCGGGGGCACCGGGGAGCTGTTTTTT	CASRSGGTGELFF
TRBV5-1	TRBJ2-4	-	TRBD2	TGCGCCAGCAGCTCGGGACTAGCGGGGGGGCCCCAAAACATTCAGTACTTC	CASSSGLAGGPQNIQYF
TRBV10-3	TRBJ2-2	once	TRBD2	TGTGCCAACCCAGCCGGGACTAGCGGGGGCCTTAACACCGGGGAGCTGTTTTTT	CANPAGTSGGLNTGELFF
TRBV9	TRBJ2-7	-	TRBD1	TGTGCCAGCAGCGTATCCAGGGGGTCCAGTGTCCACGAGCAGTACTTC	CASSVSRGSSVHEQYF
TRBV6-5	TRBJ2-2	-	TRBD1	TGTGCCAGCAGTCCGGACAGGGGGCACTGGGAGCTGTTTTTT	CASSPDRGHWELFF
TRBV19	TRBJ1-1	-	-	TGTGCCAGTACCACTAGACTCACGGGCCGCATGAACACTGAAGCTTTCTTT	CASTTRLTGRMNTEAFF
TRBV6-5	TRBJ1-2	-	TRBD1	TGTGCCAGCAGCCGAACCTCCGGGACAGGGGCTGGCTACACCTTC	CASSRTSGTGAGYTF
TRBV18	TRBJ2-7	-	-	TGTGCCAGCTCACCACCCGTCAGGGGCTCGGGGGAGCAGTACTTC	CASSPPVRGSGEQYF
TRBV15	TRBJ2-5	few	TRBD2	TGTGCCACCTCTACGGGGCTGGCGGGGGTGTACCAAGAGACCCAGTACTTC	CATSTGLAGVYQETQYF
TRBV5-1	TRBJ2-2	-	-	TGCGCCAGCAGCCGGCGGGCCGGGGAGCTGTTTTTT	CASSRRAGELFF
TRBV11-3	TRBJ1-2	-	TRBD1	TGTGCCAGCAGCTTACCTCGACAGGGGCGCTACTATGGCTACACCTTC	CASSLPRQGRYYGYTF
TRBV4-2	TRBJ2-5	-	-	TGTGCCAGCAGCCAAGACCCCGGCGGATATGAGACCCAGTACTTC	CASSQDPGGYETQYF
TRBV7-9	TRBJ2-7	-	-	TGTTCCAGCAGCTTCCGGGACACTTCCTACGAGCAGTACTTC	CSSSFRDTSYEQYF
TRBV13	TRBJ2-3	-	TRBD2	TGTGCCAGCAGCTTCGGACTAGCGGGGGTTCTGGCAGATACGCAGTATTTT	CASSFGLAGVLADTQYF
TRBV2	TRBJ1-3	-	-	TGTGCCAGCAGTGGTCAGTTCTCTGGAAACACCATATATTTT	CASSGQFSGNTIYF
TRBV5-1	TRBJ1-1	-	-	TGCGCCAGCAGCTTTGCGCTTAACACTGAAGCTTTCTTT	CASSFALNTEAFF
TRBV29-1	TRBJ1-1	-	-	TGCAGCGTGGGTCCGGAGGGAGCTTTCTTT	CSVGPEGAFF
TRBV5-4	TRBJ2-7	-	TRBD1	TGTGCCAGCAGCCCGGGACAGTTGGGCGAGCAGTACTTC	CASSPGQLGEQYF
TRBV2	TRBJ2-3	-	TRBD1	TGTGCCAGCAGGGGGACAGTAAACCCCACAGATACGCAGTATTTT	CASRGTVNPTDTQYF
TRBV5-1	TRBJ1-2	-	-	TGCGCCAGCAGCACGGTCGGGGGGACTAACTATGGCTACACCTTC	CASSTVGGTNYGYTF
TRBV6-1	TRBJ1-2	-	TRBD1	TGTGCCAGCAGGGAGACAGGGACCCTCTATGGCTACACCTTC	CASRETGTLYGYTF
TRBV6-1	TRBJ2-1	-	-	TGTGCCAGCAGTGAAGCGCGGAATGAGCAGTTCTTC	CASSEARNEQFF
TRBV5-1	TRBJ2-3	once	-	TGCGCCAGCAGCGTCGGTCTAGCGATCAGCACAGATACGCAGTATTTT	CASSVGLAISTDTQYF
TRBV5-5	TRBJ2-5	-	TRBD2	TGTGCCAGCAGCGATAGCGGGCTATATGAGACCCAGTACTTC	CASSDSGLYETQYF
TRBV7-6	TRBJ2-1	once	TRBD2	TGTGCCAGCAGCTCTGGACTAGCGGGGGCCCGCTACAATGAGCAGTTCTTC	CASSSGLAGARYNEQFF
TRBV6-5	TRBJ1-2	-	-	TGTGCCAGCAGTTACTCGAGGATAACGGATAACTATGGCTACACCTTC	CASSYSRITDNYGYTF
TRBV4-1	TRBJ2-5	-	-	TGCGCCAGCAGCCAAATGGCAGAACAAGAGACCCAGTACTTC	CASSQMAEQETQYF
TRBV19	TRBJ1-2	-	TRBD1	TGTGCCAGTAGTCTCGGACAGGTAATTCCCCGCTATGGCTACACCTTC	CASSLGQVIPRYGYTF
TRBV7-8	TRBJ1-1	-	-	TGTGCCAGCAGCTTTTGGGGGCGGAGGAACACTGAAGCTTTCTTT	CASSFWGRRNTEAFF
TRBV18	TRBJ2-2	once	-	TGTGCCAGCTCACCTGCCAGGGCCGGGGAGCTGTTTTTT	CASSPARAGELFF